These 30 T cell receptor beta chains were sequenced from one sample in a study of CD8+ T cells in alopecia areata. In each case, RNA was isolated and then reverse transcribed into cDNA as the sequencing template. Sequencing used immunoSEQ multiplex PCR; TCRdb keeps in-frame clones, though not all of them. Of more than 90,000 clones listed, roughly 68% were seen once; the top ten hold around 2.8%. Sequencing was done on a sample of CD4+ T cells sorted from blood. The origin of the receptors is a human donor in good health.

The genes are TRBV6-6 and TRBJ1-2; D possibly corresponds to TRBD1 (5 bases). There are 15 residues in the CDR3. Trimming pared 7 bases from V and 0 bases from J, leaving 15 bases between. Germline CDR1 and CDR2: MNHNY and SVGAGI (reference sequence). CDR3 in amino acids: CASNGGNPTNYGYTF. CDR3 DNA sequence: TGTGCCAGCAACGGGGGGAACCCAACTAACTATGGCTACACCTTC.

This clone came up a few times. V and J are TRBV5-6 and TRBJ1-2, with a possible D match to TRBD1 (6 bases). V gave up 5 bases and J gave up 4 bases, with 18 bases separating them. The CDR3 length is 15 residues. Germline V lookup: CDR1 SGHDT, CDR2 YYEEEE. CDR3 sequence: CASSPLGAKSYGYTF. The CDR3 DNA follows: TGTGCCAGCAGTCCTTTGGGGGCTAAGAGCTATGGCTACACCTTC.

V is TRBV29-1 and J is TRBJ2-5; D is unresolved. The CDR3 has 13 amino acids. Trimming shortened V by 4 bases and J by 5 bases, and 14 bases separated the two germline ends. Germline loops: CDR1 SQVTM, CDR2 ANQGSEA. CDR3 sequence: CSVVTAFRETQYF. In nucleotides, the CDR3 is TGCAGCGTTGTAACCGCTTTTCGGGAGACCCAGTACTTC.

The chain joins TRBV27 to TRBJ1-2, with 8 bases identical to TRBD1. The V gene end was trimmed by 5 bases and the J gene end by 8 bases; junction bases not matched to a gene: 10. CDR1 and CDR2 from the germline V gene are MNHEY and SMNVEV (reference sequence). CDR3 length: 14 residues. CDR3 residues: CASSNGQGWRGYTF. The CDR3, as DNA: TGTGCCAGCAGTAATGGACAGGGATGGCGGGGCTACACCTTC.

For the CDR3, the DNA is TGTGCCAGCAGCGTAGGTCAAGCGGGAAATGAGCAGTTCTTC. It encodes CASSVGQAGNEQFF. The genes are TRBV9 and TRBJ2-1; 7 bases map to TRBD2. There are 14 residues in the CDR3. CDR1 and CDR2 (germline): SGDLS, YYNGEE. Trimming cost V 0 bases and J 7 bases; bases outside gene matches: 4.

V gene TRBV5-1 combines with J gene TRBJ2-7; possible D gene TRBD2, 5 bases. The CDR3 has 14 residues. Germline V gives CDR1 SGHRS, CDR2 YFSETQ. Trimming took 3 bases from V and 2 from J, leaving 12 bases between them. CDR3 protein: CASSWASTTYEQYF. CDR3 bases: TGCGCCAGCAGCTGGGCTAGCACGACCTACGAGCAGTACTTC.

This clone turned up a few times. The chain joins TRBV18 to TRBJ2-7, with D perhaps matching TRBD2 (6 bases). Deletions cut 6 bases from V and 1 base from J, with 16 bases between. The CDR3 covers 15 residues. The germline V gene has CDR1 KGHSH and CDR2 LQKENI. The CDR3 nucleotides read TGTGCCAGCTCGCCGGGACTTTCTTCGTCCTACGAGCAGTACTTC. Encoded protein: CASSPGLSSSYEQYF. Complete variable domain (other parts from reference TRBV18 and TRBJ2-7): NAGVMQNPRHLVRRRGQEARLRCSPMKGHSHVYWYRQLPEEGLKFMVYLQKENIIDESGMPKERFSAEFPKEGPSILRIQQVVRGDSAAYFCASSPGLSSSYEQYFGPGTRLTVT.

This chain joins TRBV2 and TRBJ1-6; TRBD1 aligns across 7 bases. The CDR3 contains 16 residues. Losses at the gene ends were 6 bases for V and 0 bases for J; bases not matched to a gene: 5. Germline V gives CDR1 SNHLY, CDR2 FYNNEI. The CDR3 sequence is CASRLDRSSYNSPLHF. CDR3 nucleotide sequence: TGTGCCAGCAGACTGGACAGGAGCTCCTATAATTCACCCCTCCACTTT.

CDR3 DNA sequence: TGTGCCAGCAGCTTAGCAGGGGTCGCTTTCTTT. The encoded protein is CASSLAGVAFF. The chain couples TRBV7-9 to TRBJ1-1; possibly TRBD1 for D (5 bases). Germline V gene lookup returns CDR1 SEHNR and CDR2 FQNEAQ (reference sequence). V gave up 0 bases and J gave up 11 bases, with 7 bases separating them. The CDR3 extends over 11 amino acids.

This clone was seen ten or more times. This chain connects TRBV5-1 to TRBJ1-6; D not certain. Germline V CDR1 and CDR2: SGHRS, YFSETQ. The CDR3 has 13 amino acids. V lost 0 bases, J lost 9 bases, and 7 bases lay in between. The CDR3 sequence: CASSLDLGSPLHF. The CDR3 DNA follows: TGCGCCAGCAGCTTGGATCTTGGTTCACCCCTCCACTTT. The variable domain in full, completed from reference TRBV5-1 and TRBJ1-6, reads KAGVTQTPRYLIKTRGQQVTLSCSPISGHRSVSWYQQTPGQGLQFLFEYFSETQRNKGNFPGRFSGRQFSNSRSEMNVSTLELGDSALYLCASSLDLGSPLHFGNGTRLTVT.

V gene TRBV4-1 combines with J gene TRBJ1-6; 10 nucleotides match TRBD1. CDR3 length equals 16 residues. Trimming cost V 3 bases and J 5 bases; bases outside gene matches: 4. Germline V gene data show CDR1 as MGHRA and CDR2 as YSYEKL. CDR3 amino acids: CASSHPGQGDNSPLHF. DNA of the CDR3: TGCGCCAGCAGCCACCCAGGACAGGGGGATAATTCACCCCTCCACTTT.

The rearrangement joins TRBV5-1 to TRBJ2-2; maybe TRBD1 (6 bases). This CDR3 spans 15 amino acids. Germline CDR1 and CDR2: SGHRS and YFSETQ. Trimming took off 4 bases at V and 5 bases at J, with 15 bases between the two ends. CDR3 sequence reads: CASSETGAGTGELFF. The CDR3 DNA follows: TGCGCCAGCAGCGAGACAGGAGCTGGTACCGGGGAGCTGTTTTTT.

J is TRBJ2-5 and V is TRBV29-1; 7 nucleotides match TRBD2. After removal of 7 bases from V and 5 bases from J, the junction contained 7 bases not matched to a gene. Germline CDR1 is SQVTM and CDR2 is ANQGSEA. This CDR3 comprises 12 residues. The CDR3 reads CSALRGRETQYF. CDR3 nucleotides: TGCAGCGCCCTGCGGGGGAGGGAGACCCAGTACTTC.

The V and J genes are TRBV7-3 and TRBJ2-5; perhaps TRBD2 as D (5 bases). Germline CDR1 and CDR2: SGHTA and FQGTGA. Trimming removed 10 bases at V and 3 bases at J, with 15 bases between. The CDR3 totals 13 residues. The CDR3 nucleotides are TGTGCCACCTCCCGGACCGGGGAAGAGACCCAGTACTTC. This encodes CATSRTGEETQYF.

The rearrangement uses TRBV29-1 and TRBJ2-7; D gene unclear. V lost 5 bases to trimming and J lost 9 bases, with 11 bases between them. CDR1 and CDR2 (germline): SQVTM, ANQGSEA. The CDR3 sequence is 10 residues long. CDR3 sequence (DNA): TGCAGCGTTCTCTCGGGCGGGCAGTACTTC. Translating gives CSVLSGGQYF.

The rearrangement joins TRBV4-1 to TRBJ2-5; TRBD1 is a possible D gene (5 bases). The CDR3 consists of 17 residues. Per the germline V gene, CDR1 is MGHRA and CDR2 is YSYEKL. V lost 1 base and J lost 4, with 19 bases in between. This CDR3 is CASSQAFTTADRETQYF. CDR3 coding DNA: TGCGCCAGCAGCCAAGCCTTTACGACAGCCGATCGAGAGACCCAGTACTTC.

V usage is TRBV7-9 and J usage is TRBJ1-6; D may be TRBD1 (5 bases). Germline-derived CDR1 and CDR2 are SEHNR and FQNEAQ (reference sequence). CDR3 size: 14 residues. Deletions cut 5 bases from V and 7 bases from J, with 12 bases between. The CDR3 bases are TGTGCCAGCAGCCCGGACACACTCAATTCACCCCTCCACTTT. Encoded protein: CASSPDTLNSPLHF.

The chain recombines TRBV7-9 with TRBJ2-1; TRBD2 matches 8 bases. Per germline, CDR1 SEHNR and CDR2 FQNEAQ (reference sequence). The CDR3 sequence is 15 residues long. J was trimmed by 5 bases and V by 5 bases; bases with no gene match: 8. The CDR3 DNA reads TGTGCCAGCAGCCCGCCGGGACTAGAGGACAATGAGCAGTTCTTC. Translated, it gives CASSPPGLEDNEQFF.

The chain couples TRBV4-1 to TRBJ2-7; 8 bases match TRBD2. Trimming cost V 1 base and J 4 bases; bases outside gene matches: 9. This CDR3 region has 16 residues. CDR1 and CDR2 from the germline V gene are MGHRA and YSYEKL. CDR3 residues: CASSQVLAGLLYEQYF. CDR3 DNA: TGCGCCAGCAGCCAAGTCTTAGCGGGACTCCTTTACGAGCAGTACTTC.

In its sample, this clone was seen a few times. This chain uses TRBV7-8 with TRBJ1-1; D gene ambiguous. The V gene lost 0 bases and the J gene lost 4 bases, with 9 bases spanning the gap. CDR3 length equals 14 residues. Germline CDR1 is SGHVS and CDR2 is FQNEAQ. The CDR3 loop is CASSLAGFGTEAFF. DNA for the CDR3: TGTGCCAGCAGCTTAGCGGGTTTCGGCACTGAAGCTTTCTTT.

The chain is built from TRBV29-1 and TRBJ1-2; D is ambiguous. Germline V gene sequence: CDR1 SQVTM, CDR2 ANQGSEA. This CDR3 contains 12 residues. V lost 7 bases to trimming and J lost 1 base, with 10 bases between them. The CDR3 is CSAATDNYGYTF. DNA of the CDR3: TGCAGCGCCGCCACGGATAACTATGGCTACACCTTC. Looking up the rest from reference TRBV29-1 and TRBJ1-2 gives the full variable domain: SAVISQKPSRDICQRGTSLTIQCQVDSQVTMMFWYRQQPGQSLTLIATANQGSEATYESGFVIDKFPISRPNLTFSTLTVSNMSPEDSSIYLCSAATDNYGYTFGSGTRLTVV.

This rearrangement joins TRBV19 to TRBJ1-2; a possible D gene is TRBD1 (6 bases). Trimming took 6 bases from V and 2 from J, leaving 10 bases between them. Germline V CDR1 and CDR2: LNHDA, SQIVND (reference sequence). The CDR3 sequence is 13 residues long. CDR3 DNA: TGTGCCAGTAGGGGACAAGGGAACTATGGCTACACCTTC. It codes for CASRGQGNYGYTF.

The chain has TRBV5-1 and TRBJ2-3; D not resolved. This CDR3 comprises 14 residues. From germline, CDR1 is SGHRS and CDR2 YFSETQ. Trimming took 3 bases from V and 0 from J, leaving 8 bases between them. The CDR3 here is CASSSGTSTDTQYF. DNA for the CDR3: TGCGCCAGCAGCTCCGGTACTAGCACAGATACGCAGTATTTT. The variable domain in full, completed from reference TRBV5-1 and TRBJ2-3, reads KAGVTQTPRYLIKTRGQQVTLSCSPISGHRSVSWYQQTPGQGLQFLFEYFSETQRNKGNFPGRFSGRQFSNSRSEMNVSTLELGDSALYLCASSSGTSTDTQYFGPGTRLTVL.

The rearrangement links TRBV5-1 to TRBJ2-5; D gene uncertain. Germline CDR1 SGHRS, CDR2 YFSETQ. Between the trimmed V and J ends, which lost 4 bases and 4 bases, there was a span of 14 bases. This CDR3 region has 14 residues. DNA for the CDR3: TGCGCCAGCAGCCCCAGCAGGAGTCGAGAGACCCAGTACTTC. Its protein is CASSPSRSRETQYF.

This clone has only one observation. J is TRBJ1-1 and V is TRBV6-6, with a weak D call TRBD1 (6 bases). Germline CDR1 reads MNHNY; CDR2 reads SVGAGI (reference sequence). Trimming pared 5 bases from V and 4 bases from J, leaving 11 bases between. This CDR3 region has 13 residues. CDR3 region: CASSRGGGTEAFF. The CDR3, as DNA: TGTGCCAGCAGTAGGGGGGGAGGCACTGAAGCTTTCTTT.

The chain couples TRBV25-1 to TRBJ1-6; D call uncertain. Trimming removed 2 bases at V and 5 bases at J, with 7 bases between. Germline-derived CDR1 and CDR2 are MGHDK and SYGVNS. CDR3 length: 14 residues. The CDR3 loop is CASSEGLDNSPLHF. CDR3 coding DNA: TGTGCCAGCAGTGAAGGACTGGATAATTCACCCCTCCACTTT.

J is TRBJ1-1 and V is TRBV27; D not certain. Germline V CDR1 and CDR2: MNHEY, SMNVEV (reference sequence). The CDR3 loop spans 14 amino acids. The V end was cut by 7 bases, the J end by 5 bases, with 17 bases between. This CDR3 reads CASTTSGRRTEAFF. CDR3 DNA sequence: TGTGCCAGCACCACGTCGGGGAGGAGGACTGAAGCTTTCTTT.

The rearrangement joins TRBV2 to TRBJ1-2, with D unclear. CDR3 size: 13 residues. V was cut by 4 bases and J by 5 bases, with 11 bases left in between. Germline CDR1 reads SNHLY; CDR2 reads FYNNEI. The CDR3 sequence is CASSALSDYGYTF. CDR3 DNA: TGTGCCAGCAGTGCTCTGTCAGATTATGGCTACACCTTC.

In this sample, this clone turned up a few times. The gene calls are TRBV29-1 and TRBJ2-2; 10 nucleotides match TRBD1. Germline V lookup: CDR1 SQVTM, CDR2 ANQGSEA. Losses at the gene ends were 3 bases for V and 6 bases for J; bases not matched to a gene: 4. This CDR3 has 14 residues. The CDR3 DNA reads TGCAGCGTTGAGACAGGGGGCATAGCCGGGGAGCTGTTTTTT. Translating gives CSVETGGIAGELFF.

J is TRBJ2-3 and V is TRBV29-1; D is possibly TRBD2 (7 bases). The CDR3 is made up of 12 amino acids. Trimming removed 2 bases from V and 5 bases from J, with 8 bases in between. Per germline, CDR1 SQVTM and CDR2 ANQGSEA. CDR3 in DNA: TGCAGCGTTGAAAGGGGGGGAGATACGCAGTATTTT. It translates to CSVERGGDTQYF.